Following are 24 T cell receptor beta chains from one sample sequenced in a study of immune reconstitution after stem cell transplant in scleroderma. TCRdb called the RT-PCR reads again in MiXCR, with one record for every CDR3 protein. Altogether thousands of distinct CDR3 sequences are present, 6.4% being singletons, with the ten largest covering about 25%. This sample was taken before or after autologous hematopoietic stem cell transplantation (not recorded which). The receptor source for this set is a female donor with systemic sclerosis.

By proportion, this clonotype is medium-sized. The chain joins TRBV2 to TRBJ1-2; D is uncertain. V was shortened by 4 bases and J by 3 bases, with 6 bases between the two germline ends. The CDR3 runs 12 residues. Germline CDR1 and CDR2: SNHLY and FYNNEI. CDR3 nucleotides: TGTGCCAGCAGTGGTCAGGACTATGGCTACACCTTC. It yields the protein CASSGQDYGYTF.

Sample share makes this clonotype medium-sized (0.01 to 0.1%). This CDR3 reads CASIPVNTGELFF. The CDR3 region has the DNA TGTGCCAGCATCCCAGTAAACACCGGGGAGCTGTTTTTT. V usage is TRBV6-1 and J usage is TRBJ2-2; no definite D call. Per germline, CDR1 MNHNS and CDR2 SASEGT. V was trimmed by 7 bases and J by 2 bases, leaving 8 bases between them. The length of the CDR3 is 13 residues.

J is TRBJ2-1 and V is TRBV6-5; 16 nucleotides align to TRBD2. The CDR3 contains 21 residues. Germline CDR1 is MNHEY and CDR2 is SVGAGI. J was trimmed by 4 bases and V by 0 bases; bases with no gene match: 12. The CDR3 spells CASSYSLPGLAGGPGYNEQFF. The CDR3 nucleotides read TGTGCCAGCAGTTACTCGCTGCCGGGACTAGCGGGAGGGCCGGGTTACAATGAGCAGTTCTTC.

This clonotype is medium-sized. The chain carries TRBV6-4 and TRBJ1-6; D may be TRBD1 (6 bases). Trimming shortened V by 2 bases and J by 13 bases, and 15 bases separated the two germline ends. This CDR3 contains 14 residues. Germline V gives CDR1 MRHNA, CDR2 SNTAGT. This CDR3 is CASSDAWGHWPLHF. The CDR3 coding sequence is TGTGCCAGCAGTGACGCCTGGGGGCATTGGCCCCTCCACTTT.

By share of the sample, this clonotype is medium-sized. The DNA of the CDR3 is TGTGCCAGCAGTTTTCATCCGGCAGATACGCAGTATTTT. It translates to CASSFHPADTQYF. The V call is TRBV28, the J call TRBJ2-3; the D is unclear. V shed 3 bases and J shed 4 bases, with 8 bases lying between them. From germline, CDR1 is MDHEN and CDR2 SYDVKM. CDR3 size: 13 residues.

This clonotype rates as medium-sized. The genes are TRBV27 and TRBJ2-2; D ambiguous. Germline CDR1 and CDR2: MNHEY and SMNVEV (reference sequence). V gave up 6 bases and J gave up 4 bases, with 15 bases separating them. This CDR3 is 15 amino acids long. Here the CDR3 reads CASRDEPRPTGELFF. The CDR3 coding sequence is TGTGCCAGCAGAGATGAACCGCGGCCCACCGGGGAGCTGTTTTTT.

This clonotype counts as medium-sized. One junction end disagrees with the germline gene, perhaps due to a read error. V and J are TRBV14 and TRBJ1-5; a possible D gene is TRBD1 (5 bases). The CDR3 consists of 13 residues. Per germline, CDR1 SGHDN and CDR2 FVKESK. CDR3 nucleotide sequence: TGTGCCAGCAGCCAATTCCCGAGGGACCGCCAGCAATTT. It is translated as CASSQFPRDRQQF.

This clonotype was picked up a small number of times. V gene TRBV4-3 combines with J gene TRBJ2-7, with D possibly matching TRBD2 (5 bases). Trimming pared 4 bases from V and 7 bases from J, leaving 14 bases between. This CDR3 contains 13 residues. CDR1 is LGHNA, CDR2 YSLEER, per germline. The CDR3: CASSRASGREQYF. CDR3 DNA: TGCGCCAGCAGCCGGGCGAGCGGACGGGAGCAGTACTTC.

This clonotype was recorded a few times. The V gene is TRBV20-1, the J gene TRBJ2-5, with 8 bases identical to TRBD1. V shed 2 bases, J shed 3 bases, and the junction held 5 bases outside the gene matches. The germline gives CDR1 DFQATT, CDR2 SNEGSKA (reference sequence). This CDR3 has 14 residues. The CDR3 region is CSARNMDREETQYF. CDR3 DNA sequence: TGCAGTGCTAGAAATATGGACAGGGAAGAGACCCAGTACTTC.

Notes on this clonotype: A much larger clone differs from this one at a single base, so this may be a read error. The chain has TRBV11-3 and TRBJ2-1, with D tentatively TRBD1 (6 bases). CDR1 is SGHNT and CDR2 is YENEEA in the germline V gene. The CDR3 spans 15 residues. The CDR3 loop reads CASSLGGPSHNEQFF. The DNA of the CDR3 is TGTGCCAGCAGCTTAGGGGGGCCCTCCCACAATGAGCAGTTCTTC.

This clonotype is categorized as medium-sized. This chain uses TRBV28 with TRBJ2-7, with D uncertain. Trimming removed 5 bases at V and 1 base at J, with 9 bases between. The CDR3 sequence is 13 residues long. The germline V gene has CDR1 MDHEN and CDR2 SYDVKM. The CDR3 sequence is CASSLGISYEQYF. For the CDR3, the DNA is TGTGCCAGCAGTCTGGGCATATCCTACGAGCAGTACTTC.

The chain combines TRBV5-5 with TRBJ1-2; D not certain. Germline V gene data show CDR1 as SGHKS and CDR2 as YYEKEE (reference sequence). The CDR3 is made up of 16 amino acids. Trimming stripped 2 bases from V and 5 bases from J, with 19 bases between. The CDR3 DNA is TGTGCCAGCAGCTTATCCACAGCGTTCCAAAGTTATGGCTACACCTTC. Its protein is CASSLSTAFQSYGYTF.

In this sample, this clonotype is medium-sized (0.01 to 0.1%). The chain couples TRBV2 to TRBJ2-5; D gene uncertain. Germline V gene sequence: CDR1 SNHLY, CDR2 FYNNEI. Trimming took 3 bases from V and 5 from J, leaving 4 bases between them. This CDR3 is built from 11 residues. The CDR3 sequence: CASSDWETQYF. The CDR3 nucleotides read TGTGCCAGCAGTGATTGGGAGACCCAGTACTTC. Complete variable domain (other parts from reference TRBV2 and TRBJ2-5): EPEVTQTPSHQVTQMGQEVILRCVPISNHLYFYWYRQILGQKVEFLVSFYNNEISEKSEIFDDQFSVERPDGSNFTLKIRSTKLEDSAMYFCASSDWETQYFGPGTRLLVL.

This clonotype was detected only a few times. The genes are TRBV20-1 and TRBJ2-2; possible D gene TRBD1, 6 bases. With 2 bases removed from V and 6 bases from J, the gap between germline ends came to 13 bases. Germline V gene lookup returns CDR1 DFQATT and CDR2 SNEGSKA (reference sequence). The CDR3 extends over 14 amino acids. The DNA for the CDR3 is TGCAGTGCTAGAAAGGGGGTAGTTTCCGGGGAGCTGTTTTTT. Amino acids: CSARKGVVSGELFF.

By frequency in the sample, this clonotype is medium-sized. This sequence joins TRBV20-1 and TRBJ2-1; TRBD2 agrees at 8 bases. V lost 5 bases and J lost 3; bases outside the gene matches: 6. The CDR3 runs to 14 residues. Germline CDR1 is DFQATT and CDR2 is SNEGSKA (reference sequence). In DNA, the CDR3 is TGCAGTGCTTCAAGCGGGAGAGGCTACAATGAGCAGTTCTTC. Translating it yields CSASSGRGYNEQFF.

This clonotype turned up a few times. This chain links TRBV7-2 with TRBJ1-5, with TRBD1 identical over 7 bases. Looked up from germline, CDR1 is SGHTA and CDR2 is FQGNSA. V shed 5 bases, J shed 5 bases, and the junction held 9 bases outside the gene matches. The CDR3 length is 15 residues. The CDR3 sequence: CASSPQRDSYQPQHF. CDR3 DNA sequence: TGTGCCAGCAGCCCCCAGCGGGACAGTTATCAGCCCCAGCATTTT.

The rearrangement uses TRBV20-1 and TRBJ2-1; a weak D match, TRBD2 (5 bases). The V end lost 6 bases, the J end lost 9 bases, and 18 bases lay between the germline ends. Germline loops: CDR1 DFQATT, CDR2 SNEGSKA (reference sequence). This CDR3 has 13 amino acids. The CDR3 here is CSARPPRGGEQFF. CDR3 bases: TGCAGTGCCCGACCCCCCCGGGGTGGTGAGCAGTTCTTC.

This clonotype turned up a few times. This chain connects TRBV5-1 to TRBJ2-1, with 10 bases that match TRBD2. Trimming removed 2 bases from V and 5 bases from J; junction bases left unmatched: 1. The CDR3 loop spans 14 amino acids. Germline CDR1 is SGHRS and CDR2 is YFSETQ. Here the CDR3 DNA reads TGCGCCAGCAGCTTAACTAGCGGGAACAATGAGCAGTTCTTC. Amino acid sequence: CASSLTSGNNEQFF.

This clonotype is classed as large. This chain links TRBV20-1 with TRBJ1-1; possibly TRBD1 for D (6 bases). Germline V gives CDR1 DFQATT, CDR2 SNEGSKA (reference sequence). The CDR3 consists of 15 residues. Trimming took 3 bases from V and 0 from J, leaving 14 bases between them. The CDR3 sequence: CSASPKQGVNTEAFF. The CDR3 nucleotides read TGCAGTGCTAGCCCCAAACAGGGTGTGAACACTGAAGCTTTCTTT.

As to this clonotype: This may stem from a read error, because a much larger clone lies one nucleotide away. The V gene is TRBV6-5, the J gene TRBJ1-2; D call uncertain. This CDR3 has 11 residues. From germline, CDR1 is MNHEY and CDR2 SVGAGI. CDR3 DNA: TGTGCCAGCGGGTCGGGCGGGAGCTACGCCTTC. This gives the protein CASGSGGSYAF.

Within the sample, this clonotype is medium-sized. V gene TRBV5-1 combines with J gene TRBJ2-7, with TRBD2 matching over 11 bases. Germline CDR1 SGHRS, CDR2 YFSETQ. The CDR3 contains 14 residues. The ends lost 5 bases at V and 0 bases at J; junction bases unmatched: 1. The DNA for the CDR3 is TGCGCCAGCAGTAGCGGGGGGGCCTCCTACGAGCAGTACTTC. Translating it yields CASSSGGASYEQYF.

This clonotype is deemed medium-sized. The CDR3 nucleotides are TGCAGTGCTAGGGGGACAGAGAACACCGGGGAGCTGTTTTTT. Residues: CSARGTENTGELFF. The rearrangement joins TRBV20-1 to TRBJ2-2; 7 nucleotides match TRBD1. The V gene end was trimmed by 3 bases and the J gene end by 1 base; junction bases not matched to a gene: 2. This CDR3 is built from 14 residues. Germline CDR1 is DFQATT and CDR2 is SNEGSKA (reference sequence).

The chain recombines TRBV20-1 with TRBJ2-1; a weak D match, TRBD2 (6 bases). The CDR3 has 14 amino acids. Trimming pared 2 bases from V and 6 bases from J, leaving 14 bases between. Germline V gene lookup returns CDR1 DFQATT and CDR2 SNEGSKA (reference sequence). CDR3: CSARSETRPNEQFF. CDR3 coding DNA: TGCAGTGCTAGATCGGAGACTAGACCCAATGAGCAGTTCTTC.

This clonotype rates as medium-sized. The chain couples TRBV6-6 to TRBJ2-7; no reliable D call. V lost 2 bases and J 0 bases, leaving 17 bases between the germline ends. Germline CDR1 reads MNHNY; CDR2 reads SVGAGI (reference sequence). The CDR3 covers 17 residues. Here the CDR3 DNA reads TGTGCCAGCAGTTACGACATCCAGGTTGGGATCTCCTACGAGCAGTACTTC. It specifies CASSYDIQVGISYEQYF.